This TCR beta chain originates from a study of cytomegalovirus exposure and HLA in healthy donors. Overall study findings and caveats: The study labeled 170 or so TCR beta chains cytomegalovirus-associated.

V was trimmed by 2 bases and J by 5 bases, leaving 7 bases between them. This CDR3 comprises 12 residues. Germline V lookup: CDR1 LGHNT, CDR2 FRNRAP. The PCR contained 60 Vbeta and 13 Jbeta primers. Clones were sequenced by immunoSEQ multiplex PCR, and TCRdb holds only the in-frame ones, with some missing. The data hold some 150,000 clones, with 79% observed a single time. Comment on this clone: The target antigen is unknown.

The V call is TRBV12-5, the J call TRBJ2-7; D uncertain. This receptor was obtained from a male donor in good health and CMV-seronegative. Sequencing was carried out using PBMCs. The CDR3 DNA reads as TGTGCTAGTGGTTTGTACAGCCACGAGCAGTACTTC. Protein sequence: CASGLYSHEQYF. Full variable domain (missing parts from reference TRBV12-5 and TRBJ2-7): DARVTQTPRHKVTEMGQEVTMRCQPILGHNTVFWYRQTMMQGLELLAYFRNRAPLDDSGMPKDRFSAEMPDATLATLKIQPSEPRDSAVYFCASGLYSHEQYFGPGTRLTVT.